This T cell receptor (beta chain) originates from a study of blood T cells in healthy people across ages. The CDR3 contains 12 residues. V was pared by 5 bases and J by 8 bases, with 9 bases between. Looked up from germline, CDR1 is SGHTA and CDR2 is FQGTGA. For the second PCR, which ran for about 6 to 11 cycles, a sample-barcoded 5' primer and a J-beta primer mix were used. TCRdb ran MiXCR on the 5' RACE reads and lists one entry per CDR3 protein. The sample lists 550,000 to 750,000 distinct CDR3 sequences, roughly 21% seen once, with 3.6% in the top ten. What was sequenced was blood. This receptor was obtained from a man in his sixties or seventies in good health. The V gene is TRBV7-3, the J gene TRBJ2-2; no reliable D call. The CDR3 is CASSQNGGELFF. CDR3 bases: TGTGCCAGCAGCCAAAACGGGGGGGAGCTGTTTTTT.